The 8 T cell receptor beta chains reported below all come from one sample, sequenced in a study of T-cell reconstitution after alpha-beta-depleted transplantation in children. Unique molecular identifiers featured in how the TCRbeta library was prepared. In TCRdb, the PCR reads were re-called with MiXCR into one record per CDR3 protein. The table includes under 400,000 distinct CDR3 sequences, 20% to 30% detected once. The specimen was PBMCs, mostly from graft donor cells, collected 180 days after TCRalphabeta/CD19-depleted stem cell transplant. These receptor sequences come from a male patient between 10 and 17 years old who had a stem cell transplant for acute lymphoblastic leukemia, so the T cells may come from the graft donor.

This clonotype was seen only a few times. The V and J genes are TRBV13 and TRBJ1-4, with D unresolved. Between the trimmed V and J ends, which lost 1 base and 6 bases, there was a span of 9 bases. CDR1 PRHDT and CDR2 FYEKMQ come from the germline V gene (reference sequence). The CDR3 runs to 14 residues. The CDR3 region is CASSLARQHEKLFF. CDR3 nucleotides: TGTGCCAGCAGCTTAGCCCGGCAACATGAAAAACTGTTTTTT.

This clonotype was detected only a few times. The chain recombines TRBV6-1 with TRBJ1-2, with TRBD1 identical over 7 bases. The CDR3 is 15 residues long. The germline V gene encodes CDR1 MNHNS and CDR2 SASEGT. J lost 7 bases, V lost 6 bases, and 14 bases had no gene match. The DNA of the CDR3 is TGTGCCAGCAGAATGATATCCGGGACAGTTCGTGGCTACACCTTC. It codes for CASRMISGTVRGYTF.

CDR3 region: CSARPGLAVKSSTDTQYF. The DNA for the CDR3 is TGCAGTGCTAGACCGGGACTAGCGGTAAAGTCTAGCACAGATACGCAGTATTTT. This chain joins TRBV20-1 and TRBJ2-3; TRBD2 matches at 11 bases. With 2 bases clipped from V and 0 bases from J, the junction kept 10 bases outside the gene matches. From germline, CDR1 is DFQATT and CDR2 SNEGSKA (reference sequence). The CDR3 contains 18 residues.

This clonotype was detected only once. V gene TRBV20-1 combines with J gene TRBJ2-1; either TRBD1 or TRBD2 may fit D (7 bases each). This CDR3 comprises 11 residues. Germline-derived CDR1 and CDR2 are DFQATT and SNEGSKA (reference sequence). The CDR3 DNA is TGCGGGGGGGACAGCTACAATGAGCAGTTCTTC. Translated, it gives CGGDSYNEQFF.

This clonotype has at least ten counts. V and J are TRBV5-1 and TRBJ2-2; D might be TRBD2 (5 bases). This CDR3 contains 15 residues. The V and J ends lost 1 base and 2 bases respectively, with 9 bases between them. CDR1 is SGHRS, CDR2 YFSETQ, per germline. The CDR3 region is CASSLQAANTGELFF. The CDR3, as DNA: TGCGCCAGCAGCTTGCAAGCGGCAAACACCGGGGAGCTGTTTTTT.

This chain connects TRBV6-5 to TRBJ1-1, with D perhaps TRBD1 (5 bases). The germline V and J ends were trimmed by 2 bases and 4 bases, with 14 bases remaining between them. The CDR3 is made up of 15 amino acids. Per the germline V gene, CDR1 is MNHEY and CDR2 is SVGAGI. The DNA for the CDR3 is TGTGCCAGCAGTTACCCGGGGGTATTTCGCACTGAAGCTTTCTTT. Amino acids: CASSYPGVFRTEAFF.

This clonotype was detected only a few times. The chain has TRBV27 and TRBJ2-1; D ambiguous. Germline CDR1 and CDR2: MNHEY and SMNVEV (reference sequence). V dropped 5 bases and J dropped 0 bases, with 8 bases sitting between them. This CDR3 contains 14 residues. In DNA form, the CDR3 reads TGTGCCAGCAGTGGCGAACTCTCCTACAATGAGCAGTTCTTC. Amino acids: CASSGELSYNEQFF.

This clonotype was counted between two and nine times. The chain carries TRBV10-2 and TRBJ2-7, with 7 nucleotides matching TRBD2. The CDR3 extends over 15 amino acids. V trimming: 3 bases; J trimming: 5 bases; junction bases outside the gene matches: 10. The germline V gene has CDR1 WSHSY and CDR2 SAAADI. The CDR3 DNA follows: TGCGCCAGCAGTGATGGGGCGGGAGTTCTCCACGAGCAGTACTTC. Its protein is CASSDGAGVLHEQYF.